This T cell receptor beta chain was identified in a study of Graves' ophthalmopathy and Graves' hyperthyroidism. This clonotype has a handful of counts. Amplified material comprised TCR beta CDR3 regions derived from RNA transcripts. First-round RT-PCR with HTBI primers preceded a second-round multiplex PCR. TCRdb itself ran the multiplex PCR reads through MiXCR, one entry per CDR3 protein. Of some 400,000 distinct CDR3 sequences in the sample, roughly 18% are singletons; the top ten hold 1.6%. Material for sequencing was peripheral blood. The sequence was obtained from a young woman with Graves' ophthalmopathy.

DNA of the CDR3: TGCGCCAGCAGCTTGACTCGTACGAACACCGGGGAGCTGTTTTTT. The encoded protein is CASSLTRTNTGELFF. The chain links TRBV5-1 to TRBJ2-2; D not resolved. Germline V gene sequence: CDR1 SGHRS, CDR2 YFSETQ. This CDR3 region has 15 residues. Trimming stripped 1 base from V and 0 bases from J, with 7 bases between.